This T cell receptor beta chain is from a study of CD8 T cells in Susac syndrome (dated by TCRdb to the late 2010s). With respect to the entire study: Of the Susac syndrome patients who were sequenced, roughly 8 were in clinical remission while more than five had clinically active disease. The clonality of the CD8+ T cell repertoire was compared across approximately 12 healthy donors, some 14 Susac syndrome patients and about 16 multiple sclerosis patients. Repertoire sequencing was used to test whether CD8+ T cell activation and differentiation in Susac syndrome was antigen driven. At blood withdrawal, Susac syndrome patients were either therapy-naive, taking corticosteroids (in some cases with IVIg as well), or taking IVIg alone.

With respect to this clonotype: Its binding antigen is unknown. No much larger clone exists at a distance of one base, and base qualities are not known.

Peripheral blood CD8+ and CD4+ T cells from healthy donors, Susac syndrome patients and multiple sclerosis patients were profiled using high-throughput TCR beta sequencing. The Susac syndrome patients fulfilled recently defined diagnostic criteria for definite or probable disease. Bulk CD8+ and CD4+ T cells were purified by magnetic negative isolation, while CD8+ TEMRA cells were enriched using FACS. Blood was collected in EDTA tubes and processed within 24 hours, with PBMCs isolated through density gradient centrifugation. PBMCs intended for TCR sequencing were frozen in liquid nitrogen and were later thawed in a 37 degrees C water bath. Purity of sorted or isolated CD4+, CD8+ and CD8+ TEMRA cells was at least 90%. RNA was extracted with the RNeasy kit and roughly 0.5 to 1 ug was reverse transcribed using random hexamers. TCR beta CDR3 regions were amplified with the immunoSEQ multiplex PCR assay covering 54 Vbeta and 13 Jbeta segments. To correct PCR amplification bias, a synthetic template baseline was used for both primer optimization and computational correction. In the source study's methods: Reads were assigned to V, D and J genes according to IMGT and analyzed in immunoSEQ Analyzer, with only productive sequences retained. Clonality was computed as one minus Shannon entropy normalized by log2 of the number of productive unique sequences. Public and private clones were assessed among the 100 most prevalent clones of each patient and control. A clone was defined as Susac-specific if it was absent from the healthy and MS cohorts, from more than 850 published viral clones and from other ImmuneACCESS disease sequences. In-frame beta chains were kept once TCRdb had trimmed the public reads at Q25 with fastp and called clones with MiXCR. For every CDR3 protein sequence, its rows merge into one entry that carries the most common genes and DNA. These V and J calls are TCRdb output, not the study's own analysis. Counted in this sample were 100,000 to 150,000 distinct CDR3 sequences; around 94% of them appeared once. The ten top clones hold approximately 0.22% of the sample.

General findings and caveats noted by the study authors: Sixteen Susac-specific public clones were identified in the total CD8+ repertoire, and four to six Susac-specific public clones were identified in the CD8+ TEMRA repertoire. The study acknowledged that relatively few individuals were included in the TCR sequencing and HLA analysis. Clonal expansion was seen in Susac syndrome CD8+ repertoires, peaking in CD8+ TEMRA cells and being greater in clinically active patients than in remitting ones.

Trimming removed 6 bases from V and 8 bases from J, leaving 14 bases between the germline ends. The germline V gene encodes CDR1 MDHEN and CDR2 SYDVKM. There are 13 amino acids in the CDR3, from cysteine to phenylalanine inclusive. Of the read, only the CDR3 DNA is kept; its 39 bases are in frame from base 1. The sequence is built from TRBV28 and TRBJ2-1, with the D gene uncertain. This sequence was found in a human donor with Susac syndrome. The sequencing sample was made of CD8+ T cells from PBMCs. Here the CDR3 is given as CASSESRYDEQFF. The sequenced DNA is TGTGCCAGCAGCGAGTCTAGATACGATGAGCAGTTCTTC.